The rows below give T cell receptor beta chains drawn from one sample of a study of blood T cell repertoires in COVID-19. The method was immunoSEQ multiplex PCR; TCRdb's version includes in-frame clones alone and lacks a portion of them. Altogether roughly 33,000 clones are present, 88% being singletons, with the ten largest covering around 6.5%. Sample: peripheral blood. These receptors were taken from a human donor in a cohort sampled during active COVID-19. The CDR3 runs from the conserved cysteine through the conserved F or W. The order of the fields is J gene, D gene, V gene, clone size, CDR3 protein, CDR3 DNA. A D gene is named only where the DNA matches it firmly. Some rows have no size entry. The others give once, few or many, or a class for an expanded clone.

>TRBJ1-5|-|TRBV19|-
CASTPFRGPEQPQHF
TGTGCCAGTACTCCTTTCAGGGGCCCGGAACAGCCCCAGCATTTT
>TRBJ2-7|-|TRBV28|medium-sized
CASSQIGAGGSYEQYF
TGTGCCAGCAGCCAGATAGGAGCGGGCGGATCCTACGAGCAGTACTTC
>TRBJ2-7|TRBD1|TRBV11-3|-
CASSPGQGNHEQYF
TGTGCCAGCAGCCCAGGACAGGGGAACCACGAGCAGTACTTC
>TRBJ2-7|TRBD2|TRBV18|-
CASSPSITSGRWYEQYF
TGTGCCAGCTCACCAAGTATCACTAGCGGGAGGTGGTACGAGCAGTACTTC
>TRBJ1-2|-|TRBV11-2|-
CASSLGALPGDGYTF
TGTGCCAGCAGCTTAGGAGCCCTACCGGGGGATGGCTACACCTTC
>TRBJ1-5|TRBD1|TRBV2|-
CASRRQGSGNQPQHF
TGTGCCAGCAGAAGACAGGGGTCGGGCAATCAGCCCCAGCATTTT
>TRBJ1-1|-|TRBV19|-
CASSPGPGTEAFF
TGTGCCAGTAGCCCCGGTCCGGGCACTGAAGCTTTCTTT
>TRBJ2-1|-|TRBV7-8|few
CASSSYLSEQFF
TGTGCCAGCAGTTCTTACCTTAGTGAGCAGTTCTTC
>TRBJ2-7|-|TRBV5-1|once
CASSFLGPPRGEQYF
TGCGCCAGCAGCTTTCTCGGACCTCCTCGGGGCGAGCAGTACTTC
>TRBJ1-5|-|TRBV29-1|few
CSVVVAGNQPQHF
TGCAGCGTTGTGGTGGCAGGGAATCAGCCCCAGCATTTT
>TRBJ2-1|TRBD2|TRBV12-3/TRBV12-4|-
CASSSGRINEQFF
TGTGCCAGCAGTAGCGGGAGAATAAATGAGCAGTTCTTC
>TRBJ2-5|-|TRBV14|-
CASSQWAGQETQYF
TGTGCCAGCAGCCAGTGGGCAGGCCAAGAGACCCAGTACTTC
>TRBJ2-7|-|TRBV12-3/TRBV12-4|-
CASRSGSPYEQYF
TGTGCCAGCAGGTCCGGGTCGCCCTACGAGCAGTACTTC
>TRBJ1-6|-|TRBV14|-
CASSQGTAKGSPLHF
TGTGCCAGCAGCCAAGGGACAGCCAAGGGTTCACCCCTCCACTTT
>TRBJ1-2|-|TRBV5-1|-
CASSLALLPWGYTF
TGCGCCAGCAGCTTGGCCTTACTACCCTGGGGCTACACCTTC
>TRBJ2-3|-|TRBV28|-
CASSAISGLSTDTQYF
TGTGCCAGCAGTGCGATTAGCGGACTTAGCACAGATACGCAGTATTTT
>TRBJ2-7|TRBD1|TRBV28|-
CASRAGTGVPYEQYF
TGTGCCAGCAGGGCCGGGACAGGGGTTCCCTACGAGCAGTACTTC
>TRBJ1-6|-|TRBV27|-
CASSLRETNSPLHF
TGTGCCAGCAGTTTACGGGAGACCAATTCACCCCTCCACTTT
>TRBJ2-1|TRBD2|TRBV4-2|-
CASSQDGSGRRYNEQFF
TGTGCCAGCAGCCAAGATGGTAGCGGGAGGAGGTACAATGAGCAGTTCTTC
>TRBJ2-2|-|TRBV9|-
CAREPGTRSTGELFF
TGTGCCCGTGAGCCCGGGACAAGGTCCACCGGGGAGCTGTTTTTT
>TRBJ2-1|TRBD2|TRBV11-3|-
CASSLGAGVLGNEQFF
TGTGCCAGCAGCTTAGGCGCGGGGGTCTTGGGCAATGAGCAGTTCTTC
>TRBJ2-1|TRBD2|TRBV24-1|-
CATSDPNLAGAWNEQFF
TGTGCCACCAGTGACCCTAACCTAGCGGGAGCCTGGAATGAGCAGTTCTTC
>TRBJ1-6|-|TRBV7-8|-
CASMTGRVIGSYNSPLHF
TGTGCCAGCATGACTGGCAGGGTCATTGGCTCCTATAATTCACCCCTCCACTTT
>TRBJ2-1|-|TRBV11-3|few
CASSPGGGDNEQFF
TGTGCCAGCAGCCCCGGGGGAGGCGACAATGAGCAGTTCTTC
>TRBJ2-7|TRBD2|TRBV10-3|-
CAIGPAGGEEQYF
TGTGCCATCGGCCCAGCGGGAGGGGAGGAGCAGTACTTC
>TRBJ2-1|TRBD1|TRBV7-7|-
CASSKLTGGFAEQFF
TGTGCTAGCAGCAAACTGACAGGGGGCTTTGCTGAGCAGTTCTTC
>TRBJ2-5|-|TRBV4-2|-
CASSQSDRNQETQYF
TGTGCCAGCAGCCAATCCGACAGGAACCAAGAGACCCAGTACTTC
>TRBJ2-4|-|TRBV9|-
CASSPPGNIQYF
TGTGCCAGCAGCCCTCCCGGAAACATTCAGTACTTC
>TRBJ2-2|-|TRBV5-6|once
CASSLNRAAGELFF
TGTGCCAGCAGCTTGAACAGGGCGGCCGGGGAGCTGTTTTTT